This TCR beta chain was sequenced in a study of CD4 T cells in relation to SARS-CoV-2 and coronaviruses. Study in general: PBMCs were cultured with antigen for roughly nine days before TCR beta sequencing.

This clone appeared once. Its antigen is unidentified. An end of the junction differs from the germline gene, which may be a read error. This CDR3 is built from 11 residues. Germline V gene sequence: CDR1 MDHEN, CDR2 SYDVKM. The repertoire was sequenced with immunoSEQ multiplex PCR; TCRdb's copy has only in-frame clones and lacks some. This table holds roughly 21,000 clones, just under 80% found once. CD4+ T cells from unexposed donors were obtained before the COVID-19 pandemic (2011-2018). CD4+ T cells were isolated from the cells after about nine days of culture. As cell numbers allowed, unexposed-donor CD4+ T cells faced SARS-CoV-2 S/N and four cold-coronavirus spikes.

The material sequenced was CD4+ T cells from PBMCs, cultured in vitro. This sequence joins TRBV28 and TRBJ2-5, with D perhaps TRBD2 (6 bases). This sequence originates from a human donor in good health. In DNA, the CDR3 is TGCGGAGCCATGGGGGGAGAGACCCAGTACTTC. It is translated as CGAMGGETQYF.